This T cell receptor (beta chain) was obtained from a study of neurological immune-mediated disorders. General study points: TCR-beta repertoires seemed private in all groups, with no expanded CDR3 amino acid sequences shared. The greatest degree of TCR clonal expansion was observed in HTLV-1-associated myelopathy, with the lowest in multiple sclerosis, below that of healthy controls.

V trimming: 6 bases; J trimming: 5 bases; junction bases outside the gene matches: 7. The CDR3 spans 15 residues. Germline CDR1 and CDR2: MGHRA and YSYEKL. The sample holds many counts of this clonotype. Antigen unknown. The cDNA was synthesized by means of template-switch 5'RACE, which was carried out with 10-nucleotide random UMIs. TCRdb called the 5' RACE reads again in MiXCR, with one record for every CDR3 protein. Of about 14,000 distinct CDR3 sequences listed, approximately 7.6% were seen once; the top ten hold about 24%. Sorted libraries were derived from 800,000 to 1,000,000 CD4+ or CD8+ T cells.

The sample comprised CD8+ T cells from blood. This clonotype was sampled from a woman aged 40 to 50 in good health. This chain connects TRBV4-1 to TRBJ1-5; 10 bases are shared with TRBD1. Here the CDR3 reads CASSQDRGLYQPQHF. The DNA of the CDR3 is TGCGCCAGCAGTCAGGACAGGGGGTTGTATCAGCCCCAGCATTTT.